A few counts support the clone carrying this T cell receptor (beta chain). The antigen is unknown. One junction end does not reproduce the germline sequence, and a read error may be involved. Following RNA extraction, reverse transcription yielded cDNA that acted as the sequencing template. Assay used: immunoSEQ multiplex PCR; TCRdb lists only in-frame clones, some missing. The sample holds 150,000 to 200,000 clones, roughly 60% seen once. This sample's treatment: oral pan-JAK inhibitor, 5-10 mg twice daily. The source of the sample is a study of CD8+ T cells in alopecia areata. Study findings and constraints: Normal skin's resident alphabeta T cells are sequenced alongside lesional scalp T cells.

The CDR3 contains 13 residues. Germline V CDR1 and CDR2: SNHLY, FYNNEI. The rearrangement uses TRBV2 and TRBJ2-4, with TRBD2 matching over 9 bases. Sequenced here: CD4+ T cells sorted from blood, sampled at approximately week 60, from a patient treated with tofacitinib. This receptor was obtained from a human donor with alopecia areata. CDR3 sequence (DNA): TGTGCCGGCAGCGGGGGGCTCCTAGACATTCAGTACTTC. Its protein product is CAGSGGLLDIQYF.